The 8 T cell receptor beta chains below come from one sample, sequenced in a study of blood T cell repertoires in COVID-19. Sequencing used immunoSEQ multiplex PCR; TCRdb keeps in-frame clones, though not all of them. Of some 350,000 clones in the sample, around 87% were seen once. Sequenced material: PBMCs or T cells enriched from blood (not recorded which). These receptor sequences come from a woman between 25 and 40 years old who had recovered from COVID-19.

The chain joins TRBV6-6 to TRBJ1-2; perhaps TRBD1 as D (5 bases). The CDR3 spans 13 residues. Trimming took 2 bases from V and 6 from J, leaving 10 bases between them. CDR1 is MNHNY and CDR2 is SVGAGI in the germline V gene (reference sequence). CDR3 in amino acids: CASSYAGSDGYTF. The CDR3 region has the DNA TGTGCCAGCAGTTACGCAGGGTCCGATGGCTACACCTTC.

The gene calls are TRBV5-1 and TRBJ1-1; 7 bases map to TRBD1. The germline V gene has CDR1 SGHRS and CDR2 YFSETQ. CDR3 length: 15 amino acids. V lost 0 bases, J lost 1 base, and 3 bases stayed unmatched. CDR3 DNA sequence: TGCGCCAGCAGCTTGGGAGGGACAGCGAACACTGAAGCTTTCTTT. The encoded protein is CASSLGGTANTEAFF.

This chain links TRBV19 with TRBJ2-5; no firm D call. The V end lost 1 base, the J end lost 4 bases, and 13 bases lay between the germline ends. Germline CDR1 LNHDA, CDR2 SQIVND (reference sequence). This CDR3 region has 15 residues. The DNA of the CDR3 is TGTGCCAGTAGTATAGGTCGGTTATCGGGAGAGACCCAGTACTTC. Its protein product is CASSIGRLSGETQYF.

This chain connects TRBV18 to TRBJ1-2; D is possibly TRBD1 (6 bases). The CDR3 spans 12 residues. V dropped 5 bases and J dropped 2 bases, with 6 bases sitting between them. Germline assignment: CDR1 KGHSH and CDR2 LQKENI. The CDR3 loop reads CASSGGNYGYTF. CDR3 sequence (DNA): TGTGCCAGCTCAGGGGGCAACTATGGCTACACCTTC. Variable domain in full (rest from reference TRBV18 and TRBJ1-2): NAGVMQNPRHLVRRRGQEARLRCSPMKGHSHVYWYRQLPEEGLKFMVYLQKENIIDESGMPKERFSAEFPKEGPSILRIQQVVRGDSAAYFCASSGGNYGYTFGSGTRLTVV.

This clone was observed a single time. CDR3 loop: CASSRRDLSYNEQFF. The CDR3, as DNA: TGTGCCAGCAGCCGGCGGGACTTATCCTACAATGAGCAGTTCTTC. The chain employs TRBV3-1 (or the pseudogene TRBV3-2) and TRBJ2-1; D perhaps matches TRBD2 (6 bases). Germline assignment: CDR1 LGHDT and CDR2 YNNKEL (reference sequence). CDR3 size: 15 residues. V lost 4 bases to trimming and J lost 1 base, with 11 bases between them.

The chain couples TRBV5-1 to TRBJ1-2; 7 bases fit TRBD1. V shed 0 bases and J 8 bases; nucleotides not matched to a gene: 10. CDR3 length: 15 amino acids. The V gene's germline CDR1 is SGHRS and CDR2 YFSETQ. As DNA, the CDR3 is TGCGCCAGCAGCTTGGGACAGGGAACATCCGGCGGCTACACCTTC. Residues: CASSLGQGTSGGYTF.

The rearrangement links TRBV7-2 to TRBJ2-3; D remains ambiguous. The germline V gene has CDR1 SGHTA and CDR2 FQGNSA. This CDR3 region has 12 residues. Trimming took 5 bases from V and 4 from J, leaving 7 bases between them. The chain's CDR3 is CASSPQADTQYF. Here the CDR3 DNA reads TGTGCCAGCAGCCCCCAGGCAGATACGCAGTATTTT.

This clone came up once. The chain joins TRBV6-5 to TRBJ2-7; D might be TRBD1 (6 bases). Trimming removed 2 bases at V and 2 bases at J, with 16 bases between. Germline V gives CDR1 MNHEY, CDR2 SVGAGI. This CDR3 has 16 amino acids. The DNA of the CDR3 is TGTGCCAGCAGTTACAATTTGGGGGCGTACACCTACGAGCAGTACTTC. This codes for CASSYNLGAYTYEQYF.